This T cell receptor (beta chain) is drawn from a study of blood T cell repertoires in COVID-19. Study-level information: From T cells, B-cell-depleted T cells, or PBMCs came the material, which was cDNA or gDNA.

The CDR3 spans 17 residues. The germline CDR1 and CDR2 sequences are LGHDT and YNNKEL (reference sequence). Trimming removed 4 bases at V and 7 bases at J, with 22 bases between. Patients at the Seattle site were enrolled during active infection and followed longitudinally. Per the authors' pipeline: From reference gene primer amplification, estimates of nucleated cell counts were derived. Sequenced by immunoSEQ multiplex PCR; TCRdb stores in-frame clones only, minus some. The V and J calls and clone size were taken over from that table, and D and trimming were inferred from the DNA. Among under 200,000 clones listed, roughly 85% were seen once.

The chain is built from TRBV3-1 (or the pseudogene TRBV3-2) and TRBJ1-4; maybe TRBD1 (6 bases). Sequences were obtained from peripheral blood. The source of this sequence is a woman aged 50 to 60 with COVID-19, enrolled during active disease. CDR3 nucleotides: TGTGCCAGCAGCCGAGATATACAGGGTCCGGTTTTTGAAAAACTGTTTTTT. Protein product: CASSRDIQGPVFEKLFF.